Below are 3 T cell receptor beta chains sequenced from a single sample in a study of cytomegalovirus exposure and HLA in healthy donors. Vbeta (60) and Jbeta (13) primers were used in the PCR. Assay: immunoSEQ multiplex PCR; the TCRdb copy retains only in-frame clones and omits some. This table holds over 100,000 clones, about 74% found once. The sequenced material came from PBMCs. Receptors were obtained from a male donor in good health and CMV-seronegative.

The rearrangement joins TRBV14 to TRBJ1-4; TRBD1 aligns across 7 bases. Germline V gene sequence: CDR1 SGHDN, CDR2 FVKESK. There are 13 residues in the CDR3. The ends lost 0 bases at V and 14 bases at J; junction bases unmatched: 6. CDR3 protein: CASSQEARGRLFF. Written as DNA, the CDR3 is TGTGCCAGCAGCCAAGAAGCCAGGGGGAGGCTGTTTTTT. The variable domain in full, with the rest retrieved from reference TRBV14 and TRBJ1-4, is EAGVTQFPSHSVIEKGQTVTLRCDPISGHDNLYWYRRVMGKEIKFLLHFVKESKQDESGMPNNRFLAERTGGTYSTLKVQPAELEDSGVYFCASSQEARGRLFFGSGTQLSVL.

The chain links TRBV5-6 to TRBJ2-3, with D tentatively TRBD2 (6 bases). CDR3 length: 14 residues. V was cut by 5 bases and J by 4 bases, with 14 bases left in between. CDR1 and CDR2 (germline): SGHDT, YYEEEE. This CDR3 reads CASSSRLVADTQYF. CDR3 bases: TGTGCCAGCAGTTCCCGACTAGTGGCAGATACGCAGTATTTT.

V gene TRBV27 combines with J gene TRBJ2-2, with unresolved D. The CDR3 loop spans 15 amino acids. Trimming took 3 bases from V and 7 from J, leaving 15 bases between them. CDR1 and CDR2 from the germline V gene are MNHEY and SMNVEV (reference sequence). Here the CDR3 reads CASSFGRIQVGELFF. Written as DNA, the CDR3 is TGTGCCAGCAGTTTCGGTAGAATTCAAGTCGGGGAGCTGTTTTTT.